What follows are 10 T cell receptor beta chains derived from one specimen sequenced in a study of Graves' ophthalmopathy and Graves' hyperthyroidism. Using RNA transcripts, the TCR beta CDR3 regions were amplified. Scientists carried out first-round RT-PCR using HTBI primers and then a second-round multiplex PCR. TCRdb re-analysed the multiplex PCR reads in MiXCR, keeping a single row per CDR3 protein. The sample lists 650,000 to 900,000 distinct CDR3 sequences, 40% seen once, with around 40% in the top ten. Sequencing was done on a sample of peripheral blood. These receptors were taken from an adult man with Graves' ophthalmopathy.

The rearrangement links TRBV9 to TRBJ1-6; 7 bases align to TRBD1. Germline V gene lookup returns CDR1 SGDLS and CDR2 YYNGEE. The V and J ends lost 4 bases and 11 bases, in that order; junction bases with no gene match: 12. CDR3 length: 15 amino acids. The CDR3 bases are TGTGCCAGCAGCCCCTTTGAGACAGGGAGAACACCCCTCCACTTT. Translation gives CASSPFETGRTPLHF. Combining the CDR3 with reference TRBV9 and TRBJ1-6 gives the whole variable domain DSGVTQTPKHLITATGQRVTLRCSPRSGDLSVYWYQQSLDQGLQFLIQYYNGEERAKGNILERFSAQQFPDLHSELNLSSLELGDSALYFCASSPFETGRTPLHFGNGTRLTVT.

The rearrangement links TRBV19 to TRBJ1-5, with no clear D. Germline CDR1 LNHDA, CDR2 SQIVND (reference sequence). Trimming removed 7 bases from V and 0 bases from J, with 10 bases in between. The CDR3 runs 14 residues. CDR3 protein: CASTMSYSNQPQHF. CDR3 sequence (DNA): TGTGCCAGTACCATGTCTTATAGCAATCAGCCCCAGCATTTT. Full variable domain (rest looked up from reference TRBV19 and TRBJ1-5): DGGITQSPKYLFRKEGQNVTLSCEQNLNHDAMYWYRQDPGQGLRLIYYSQIVNDFQKGDIAEGYSVSREKKESFPLTVTSAQKNPTAFYLCASTMSYSNQPQHFGDGTRLSIL.

The chain is built from TRBV6-1 and TRBJ2-7; D remains unclear. The germline gives CDR1 MNHNS, CDR2 SASEGT. V was shortened by 3 bases and J by 2 bases, with 14 bases between the two germline ends. This CDR3 spans 15 amino acids. CDR3 in amino acids: CASSEDSTTPYEQYF. The DNA for the CDR3 is TGTGCCAGCAGTGAGGATAGTACTACCCCCTACGAGCAGTACTTC.

The table lists this clonotype with a few counts. V is TRBV7-2 and J is TRBJ1-3; no firm D call. Trimming removed 8 bases at V and 0 bases at J, with 11 bases between. CDR3 length: 14 amino acids. Germline V CDR1 and CDR2: SGHTA, FQGNSA. Here the CDR3 reads CASGTSFSGNTIYF. The CDR3 coding sequence is TGTGCCAGCGGCACAAGCTTCTCTGGAAACACCATATATTTT.

The chain links TRBV7-8 to TRBJ2-7; no clear D gene. The germline V gene encodes CDR1 SGHVS and CDR2 FQNEAQ. There are 15 residues in the CDR3. V dropped 3 bases and J dropped 0 bases, with 12 bases sitting between them. CDR3 DNA: TGTGCCAGCAGCTTGGACGCAGCCAGCTCCTACGAGCAGTACTTC. It translates to CASSLDAASSYEQYF.

This sequence joins TRBV2 and TRBJ1-6; the match to TRBD1 covers 7 bases. The germline V gene has CDR1 SNHLY and CDR2 FYNNEI. V lost 2 bases to trimming and J lost 7 bases; unmatched junction nucleotides: 8. The CDR3 is 16 residues long. The CDR3 protein is CASSETVGTDNSPLHF. As DNA, the CDR3 is TGTGCCAGCAGTGAAACGGTGGGGACAGACAATTCACCCCTCCACTTT.

The chain has TRBV4-2 and TRBJ1-5, with D maybe TRBD1 (5 bases). This CDR3 spans 15 amino acids. V lost 2 bases and J lost 6, with 14 bases in between. The germline CDR1 and CDR2 sequences are LGHNA and YNFKEQ. The CDR3: CASSQHRGGVQPQHF. CDR3 sequence (DNA): TGTGCCAGCAGCCAACACCGTGGGGGTGTTCAGCCCCAGCATTTT.

With regard to this clonotype: The junction departs from the called germline gene at one end, perhaps through a read error. This chain uses TRBV5-4 with TRBJ2-5; D tentatively fits TRBD1 or TRBD2 (6 bases each). In germline, CDR1 is SGHNT, CDR2 YYREEE (reference sequence). The CDR3 totals 14 residues. CDR3 DNA sequence: TGTGCCAGCGGCTTAGCGGACAGCCAAGAGACCCAGTACTTC. This codes for CASGLADSQETQYF.

The chain recombines TRBV2 with TRBJ2-7; D gene ambiguous. Per germline, CDR1 SNHLY and CDR2 FYNNEI. This CDR3 region has 13 residues. The V end was cut by 4 bases, the J end by 7 bases, with 14 bases between. The CDR3 bases are TGTGCCAGCAGTGCCGACCCAATGGGGGAGCAGTACTTC. It codes for CASSADPMGEQYF.

This clonotype has at least ten counts. V and J are TRBV7-2 and TRBJ2-5; no definite D call. The germline V gene has CDR1 SGHTA and CDR2 FQGNSA. The CDR3 consists of 13 residues. With 6 bases removed from V and 0 bases from J, the gap between germline ends came to 8 bases. The CDR3 region is CASSETDQETQYF. DNA of the CDR3: TGTGCCAGCAGTGAAACGGACCAAGAGACCCAGTACTTC.